One T cell receptor beta chain is described in this entry. Per the study methods: Nucleated cell number was recorded as an estimate derived from reference gene primer amplification. Sequencing used immunoSEQ multiplex PCR; TCRdb keeps in-frame clones, though not all of them. Clonal size and the V and J genes are those of that table, whereas D and trimming came from the DNA. The sample yields hundreds of thousands of clones, more than 70% seen once. These data belong to a study of blood T cell repertoires in COVID-19. In germline, CDR1 is SGHVS, CDR2 FQNEAQ. This CDR3 spans 13 amino acids. Germline trimming cut 5 bases from V and 7 bases from J; bases unmatched to any gene: 6.

Input material: peripheral blood. The V gene is TRBV7-8, the J gene TRBJ1-2; 8 positions match TRBD1. This receptor was taken from a man aged 40-55 years with acute or convalescent COVID-19. CDR3 nucleotides: TGTGCCAGCAGCCGCAGGGGGCCAATTGGCTACACCTTC. Translated: CASSRRGPIGYTF.